These 27 T cell receptor beta chains were sequenced from one sample in a study of blood T cell repertoires in COVID-19. The table came from immunoSEQ multiplex PCR; TCRdb's copy has only in-frame clones and leaves some out. The sample shows about 310,000 clones, roughly 85% of them seen only once. Sequencing was carried out using PBMCs or T cells enriched from blood (not recorded which). All receptors derive from a woman in her 30s who had been exposed to COVID-19.

The chain links TRBV2 to TRBJ2-1, with 7 bases matching TRBD1. The length of the CDR3 is 16 residues. V dropped 8 bases and J dropped 1; count of bases not matched to a gene: 11. Germline assignment: CDR1 SNHLY and CDR2 FYNNEI. The CDR3 bases are TGTGCCAGCTCCAGGGGGTCTACTAGATCCTACAATGAGCAGTTCTTC. The encoded protein is CASSRGSTRSYNEQFF.

The chain employs TRBV9 and TRBJ1-3; D gene unclear. V shed 0 bases and J shed 2 bases, with 9 bases lying between them. CDR1 is SGDLS and CDR2 is YYNGEE in the germline V gene. The CDR3 loop spans 15 amino acids. CDR3: CASSVGSFTGNTIYF. CDR3 coding DNA: TGTGCCAGCAGCGTAGGTAGTTTCACTGGAAACACCATATATTTT.

This chain uses TRBV30 with TRBJ2-3; D perhaps matches TRBD2 (5 bases). CDR3 size: 15 residues. CDR1 is GTSNPN and CDR2 is SVGIG in the germline V gene (reference sequence). Trimming cost V 3 bases and J 0 bases, with 13 bases left between them. The CDR3 nucleotides read TGTGCCTGGAGCACGCTCGGGGTTAGCACAGATACGCAGTATTTT. This gives the protein CAWSTLGVSTDTQYF.

V usage is TRBV9 and J usage is TRBJ1-6, with 7 bases identical to TRBD1. Germline CDR1 and CDR2: SGDLS and YYNGEE. J lost 10 bases, V lost 3 bases, and 10 bases had no gene match. The CDR3 extends over 15 amino acids. This chain's CDR3 is CASSAPGTVHSPLHF. The CDR3 DNA sequence: TGTGCCAGCAGCGCCCCAGGGACAGTACACTCACCCCTCCACTTT.

The chain combines TRBV7-8 with TRBJ1-3; D perhaps matches TRBD1 (6 bases). The CDR3 sequence is 16 residues long. Germline CDR1 SGHVS, CDR2 FQNEAQ. V gave up 2 bases and J gave up 4 bases, with 15 bases separating them. The CDR3 DNA reads as TGTGCCAGCAGCTTAAAGGCTACAGGGTTAGGAAACACCATATATTTT. Translation: CASSLKATGLGNTIYF.

V usage is TRBV6-2 or TRBV6-3 and J usage is TRBJ1-6, with 7 bases that match TRBD1. J lost 10 bases, V lost 4 bases, and 13 bases had no gene match. This CDR3 comprises 16 residues. CDR1 and CDR2 (germline): MNHEY, SVGEGT. Here the CDR3 reads CASSSARQGVISPLHF. CDR3 nucleotides: TGTGCCAGCAGTTCGGCCCGACAGGGTGTGATATCACCCCTCCACTTT.

The rearrangement links TRBV3-1 (or the pseudogene TRBV3-2) to TRBJ2-5; TRBD1 aligns across 7 bases. The V gene end was trimmed by 1 base and the J gene end by 2 bases; junction bases not matched to a gene: 4. Germline V gene data show CDR1 as LGHDT and CDR2 as YNNKEL (reference sequence). CDR3 length: 15 residues. Written as DNA, the CDR3 is TGTGCCAGCAGCCAAGGGTGGGGACAGCAAGAGACCCAGTACTTC. Protein: CASSQGWGQQETQYF.

This clone was counted a few times. The chain is built from TRBV9 and TRBJ2-7, with TRBD1 matching 7 bases. The J segment lost 0 bases and the V segment lost 2 bases, leaving 8 bases of the junction unmatched. The germline V gene has CDR1 SGDLS and CDR2 YYNGEE. The CDR3 consists of 16 residues. DNA of the CDR3: TGTGCCAGCAGCGTCCGAGGACAGGCGAGCTCCTACGAGCAGTACTTC. Translation: CASSVRGQASSYEQYF.

The rearrangement links TRBV24-1 to TRBJ1-5, with 7 bases identical to TRBD1. Germline loops: CDR1 KGHDR, CDR2 SFDVKD. The length of the CDR3 is 16 residues. V trimming: 4 bases; J trimming: 8 bases; junction bases outside the gene matches: 13. In DNA form, the CDR3 reads TGTGCCACCAGTGACCTTGACAGGGCCCCCAAGGAGCCCCAGCATTTT. Amino acids: CATSDLDRAPKEPQHF.

The chain has TRBV2 and TRBJ2-1; D ambiguous. The CDR3 has 15 residues. V was shortened by 3 bases and J by 0 bases, with 9 bases between the two germline ends. Germline loops: CDR1 SNHLY, CDR2 FYNNEI. The CDR3 here is CASSDLESSYNEQFF. The CDR3 region has the DNA TGTGCCAGCAGTGACCTGGAGAGCTCCTACAATGAGCAGTTCTTC. Drawing the rest from reference TRBV2 and TRBJ2-1, the complete variable domain is EPEVTQTPSHQVTQMGQEVILRCVPISNHLYFYWYRQILGQKVEFLVSFYNNEISEKSEIFDDQFSVERPDGSNFTLKIRSTKLEDSAMYFCASSDLESSYNEQFFGPGTRLTVL.

The chain carries TRBV18 and TRBJ2-7, with D tentatively TRBD1 (5 bases). The germline V gene encodes CDR1 KGHSH and CDR2 LQKENI. The CDR3 length is 16 residues. Trimming pared 1 base from V and 1 base from J, leaving 14 bases between. In DNA, the CDR3 is TGTGCCAGCTCACCACGGGTAGGGAAGGGGTCCTACGAGCAGTACTTC. Protein: CASSPRVGKGSYEQYF.

This clone has more than one count but fewer than ten. The rearrangement uses TRBV5-1 and TRBJ1-2; maybe TRBD1 (6 bases). This CDR3 comprises 15 residues. V shed 0 bases and J shed 4 bases, with 13 bases lying between them. Germline lookup yields CDR1 SGHRS and CDR2 YFSETQ. The CDR3 is CASSLDQTGFYGYTF. DNA for the CDR3: TGCGCCAGCAGCTTGGATCAAACAGGGTTCTATGGCTACACCTTC. The variable domain in full, completed from reference TRBV5-1 and TRBJ1-2, reads KAGVTQTPRYLIKTRGQQVTLSCSPISGHRSVSWYQQTPGQGLQFLFEYFSETQRNKGNFPGRFSGRQFSNSRSEMNVSTLELGDSALYLCASSLDQTGFYGYTFGSGTRLTVV.

The V and J genes are TRBV2 and TRBJ2-7, with 10 bases that match TRBD1. The V and J ends lost 4 bases and 3 bases, in that order; junction bases with no gene match: 6. The V gene's germline CDR1 is SNHLY and CDR2 FYNNEI. The CDR3 is 15 residues long. The CDR3 reads CASSGRTGGNYEQYF. The CDR3 DNA follows: TGTGCCAGCAGTGGGCGGACAGGGGGAAACTACGAGCAGTACTTC.

This clone came up a few times. This sequence joins TRBV28 and TRBJ1-4, with TRBD1 matching 8 bases. V shed 6 bases and J 4 bases; nucleotides not matched to a gene: 4. The CDR3 totals 14 residues. The germline V gene has CDR1 MDHEN and CDR2 SYDVKM. The CDR3 sequence is CASRRDRLNEKLFF. Written as DNA, the CDR3 is TGTGCCAGCAGACGGGACAGGCTTAATGAAAAACTGTTTTTT.

The chain recombines TRBV6-6 with TRBJ1-2; 9 bases line up with TRBD1. Trimming cost V 6 bases and J 6 bases; bases outside gene matches: 5. CDR1 and CDR2 from the germline V gene are MNHNY and SVGAGI (reference sequence). The CDR3 is 13 amino acids. The CDR3 DNA follows: TGTGCCAGCAGAACGACAGGGGGACATGGCTACACCTTC. Protein product: CASRTTGGHGYTF.

The chain joins TRBV20-1 to TRBJ2-7; perhaps TRBD2 as D (5 bases). Germline loops: CDR1 DFQATT, CDR2 SNEGSKA (reference sequence). The CDR3 sequence is 13 residues long. Deletions cut 3 bases from V and 3 bases from J, with 12 bases between. Written as DNA, the CDR3 is TGCAGTGCTAGTCTCGGGGTCGGCTACGAGCAGTACTTC. It yields the protein CSASLGVGYEQYF.

The chain links TRBV12-3 or TRBV12-4 to TRBJ2-7, with 8 bases matching TRBD2. V trimming: 11 bases; J trimming: 9 bases; junction bases outside the gene matches: 6. CDR3 size: 10 residues. The CDR3 region has the DNA TGTGCCCCCCGGAGCGGGAGGCAGTACTTC. Its protein product is CAPRSGRQYF.

The chain carries TRBV19 and TRBJ2-7; the D is unclear. Germline CDR1 is LNHDA and CDR2 is SQIVND (reference sequence). V lost 4 bases, J lost 5 bases, and 6 bases lay in between. This CDR3 is 11 amino acids long. The CDR3 is CASSKRNEQYF. In DNA form, the CDR3 reads TGTGCCAGTAGTAAGAGAAACGAGCAGTACTTC.

V gene TRBV20-1 combines with J gene TRBJ2-1; 7 nucleotides line up with TRBD2. CDR3 size: 13 residues. Germline V gene lookup returns CDR1 DFQATT and CDR2 SNEGSKA (reference sequence). V gave up 3 bases and J gave up 8 bases; unmatched junction bases: 7. The CDR3 loop is CSASRAGEHEQFF. CDR3 nucleotide sequence: TGCAGTGCTAGTAGGGCGGGAGAACATGAGCAGTTCTTC.

This clone was seen a handful of times. The chain recombines TRBV30 with TRBJ1-4; no clear D gene. Germline V gene lookup returns CDR1 GTSNPN and CDR2 SVGIG (reference sequence). V lost 0 bases, J lost 8 bases, and 10 bases lay in between. There are 13 residues in the CDR3. The CDR3 bases are TGTGCCTGGAGTGTAAACGGGAGGGAAAAACTGTTTTTT. Translating gives CAWSVNGREKLFF.

V gene TRBV7-2 combines with J gene TRBJ1-2; weak D call: TRBD1 (5 bases). CDR1 SGHTA and CDR2 FQGNSA come from the germline V gene. This CDR3 is 15 amino acids long. V lost 5 bases and J 7 bases, leaving 20 bases between the germline ends. Here the CDR3 reads CASSQLAAGLRGYTF. CDR3 bases: TGTGCCAGCAGCCAGTTAGCGGCGGGGCTTCGTGGCTACACCTTC.

The chain uses TRBV7-9 and TRBJ2-4; tentative D call: TRBD2 (5 bases). This CDR3 spans 13 amino acids. In germline, CDR1 is SEHNR, CDR2 FQNEAQ (reference sequence). V was shortened by 7 bases and J by 1 base, with 8 bases between the two germline ends. The CDR3 DNA is TGTGCCAGCACCTCGGGGGCCAAAAACATTCAGTACTTC. Protein sequence: CASTSGAKNIQYF. Based on the CDR3 plus reference TRBV7-9 and TRBJ2-4, the full variable domain is DTGVSQNPRHKITKRGQNVTFRCDPISEHNRLYWYRQTLGQGPEFLTYFQNEAQLEKSRLLSDRFSAERPKGSFSTLEIQRTEQGDSAMYLCASTSGAKNIQYFGAGTRLSVL.

The J gene is TRBJ2-1, the V gene TRBV7-2, with 10 bases identical to TRBD1. This CDR3 contains 14 residues. With V trimmed by 5 bases and J by 6 bases, 4 bases remained unmatched. Per the germline V gene, CDR1 is SGHTA and CDR2 is FQGNSA. The CDR3 bases are TGTGCCAGCAGCCGGGACAGGGGTGGCAATGAGCAGTTCTTC. Translating gives CASSRDRGGNEQFF.

The rearrangement joins TRBV2 to TRBJ2-1; 11 positions match TRBD1. CDR1 is SNHLY, CDR2 FYNNEI, per germline. This CDR3 region has 15 residues. Trimming cost V 7 bases and J 7 bases; bases outside gene matches: 9. CDR3 coding DNA: TGTGCCAGCACACCGGGACAGGGGGTACGAAATGAGCAGTTCTTC. Translating gives CASTPGQGVRNEQFF.

The chain carries TRBV24-1 and TRBJ1-3, with 9 bases matching TRBD1. The CDR3 is 13 amino acids. In germline, CDR1 is KGHDR, CDR2 SFDVKD. V lost 9 bases to trimming and J lost 5 bases; unmatched junction nucleotides: 4. Here the CDR3 reads CATQDRGRNTIYF. The CDR3 DNA sequence: TGTGCCACCCAGGACAGGGGAAGAAACACCATATATTTT.

The chain has TRBV2 and TRBJ1-2; 7 bases are a match to TRBD1. Per germline, CDR1 SNHLY and CDR2 FYNNEI. The length of the CDR3 is 13 residues. V was pared by 3 bases and J by 8 bases, with 6 bases of the junction left unmatched. CDR3 DNA: TGTGCCAGCAGTGATGAGGGGGCGCGGGGCTACACCTTC. Protein sequence: CASSDEGARGYTF.

The V call is TRBV6-4, the J call TRBJ2-1, with 14 positions matching TRBD2. This CDR3 contains 15 residues. Trimming took 2 bases from V and 6 from J; bases not matched to a gene: 0. Germline-derived CDR1 and CDR2 are MRHNA and SNTAGT. CDR3 protein: CASSDGLAGGNEQFF. CDR3 in DNA: TGTGCCAGCAGTGACGGACTAGCGGGAGGCAATGAGCAGTTCTTC.